Following are 27 T cell receptor beta chains from one sample sequenced in a study of blood T cell repertoires in COVID-19. Repertoires were generated with immunoSEQ multiplex PCR, while TCRdb's copy carries only in-frame clones and drops some. The sample comprises 250,000 to 350,000 clones, 88% of which are singletons, and about 3% rests with the top ten. Sequenced sample: PBMCs or T cells enriched from blood (not recorded which). These receptor sequences come from a woman in her forties or fifties who had recovered from COVID-19.

This sequence joins TRBV7-9 and TRBJ1-5; no definite D call. This CDR3 has 17 residues. Trimming took 1 base from V and 0 from J, leaving 13 bases between them. Per the germline V gene, CDR1 is SEHNR and CDR2 is FQNEAQ (reference sequence). CDR3 sequence reads: CASSLGMGSYSNQPQHF. The CDR3 DNA is TGTGCCAGCAGCTTAGGGATGGGCTCGTATAGCAATCAGCCCCAGCATTTT.

The chain combines TRBV29-1 with TRBJ1-2, with 8 bases lining up with TRBD1. This CDR3 comprises 14 residues. J lost 5 bases, V lost 6 bases, and 11 bases had no gene match. Germline values: CDR1 SQVTM, CDR2 ANQGSEA. DNA for the CDR3: TGCAGCGTATCATCAGGGGGCTTATATTATGGCTACACCTTC. Amino acids: CSVSSGGLYYGYTF. Based on the CDR3 plus reference TRBV29-1 and TRBJ1-2, the full variable domain is SAVISQKPSRDICQRGTSLTIQCQVDSQVTMMFWYRQQPGQSLTLIATANQGSEATYESGFVIDKFPISRPNLTFSTLTVSNMSPEDSSIYLCSVSSGGLYYGYTFGSGTRLTVV.

The chain recombines TRBV30 with TRBJ1-1; possibly TRBD1 for D (5 bases). V was pared by 5 bases and J by 11 bases, with 21 bases between. Germline assignment: CDR1 GTSNPN and CDR2 SVGIG (reference sequence). The CDR3 length is 13 residues. The CDR3 region is CAWGTAAPPRAFF. DNA of the CDR3: TGTGCCTGGGGGACTGCGGCCCCGCCGCGGGCTTTCTTT.

This chain joins TRBV6-5 and TRBJ1-1; 9 nucleotides line up with TRBD1. The CDR3 is made up of 14 amino acids. V lost 10 bases to trimming and J lost 5 bases; unmatched junction nucleotides: 11. Germline values: CDR1 MNHEY, CDR2 SVGAGI. The CDR3 DNA sequence: TGTGCCACTTGGCGGCACAGGGGGCATACTGAAGCTTTCTTT. Its translation: CATWRHRGHTEAFF.

Remarks on this clone: This sample includes further DNA sequences coding for the same CDR3. The rearrangement links TRBV28 to TRBJ2-7, with TRBD2 matching 11 bases. The CDR3 has 15 residues. Germline trimming cut 6 bases from V and 3 bases from J; bases unmatched to any gene: 7. Germline CDR1 MDHEN, CDR2 SYDVKM. The CDR3 nucleotides are TGTGCCAGCAGGGGGGGTACTAGCGGGAGCTACGAGCAGTACTTC. Its protein product is CASRGGTSGSYEQYF. The full variable domain, its missing parts supplied by reference TRBV28 and TRBJ2-7, is DVKVTQSSRYLVKRTGEKVFLECVQDMDHENMFWYRQDPGLGLRLIYFSYDVKMKEKGDIPEGYSVSREKKERFSLILESASTNQTSMYLCASRGGTSGSYEQYFGPGTRLTVT.

The chain joins TRBV7-3 to TRBJ1-1, with 12 positions matching TRBD1. CDR3 length: 17 amino acids. After removal of 1 base from V and 5 bases from J, the junction contained 8 bases not matched to a gene. Germline CDR1 is SGHTA and CDR2 is FQGTGA. Written as DNA, the CDR3 is TGTGCCAGCAGCTTAATGGGACAGGGGGCGAAGGGGACTGAAGCTTTCTTT. Its translation: CASSLMGQGAKGTEAFF.

The chain is built from TRBV24-1 and TRBJ2-5; no clear D gene. CDR3 size: 13 residues. V lost 4 bases, J lost 4 bases, and 9 bases lay in between. Per the germline V gene, CDR1 is KGHDR and CDR2 is SFDVKD. The CDR3 region is CATSDYPVETQYF. In DNA, the CDR3 is TGTGCCACCAGTGACTACCCGGTAGAGACCCAGTACTTC.

This chain joins TRBV6-2 or TRBV6-3 and TRBJ2-3; 15 bases align to TRBD2. Germline V gene data show CDR1 as MNHEY and CDR2 as SVGEGT. Trimming removed 4 bases from V and 2 bases from J; junction bases left unmatched: 1. The CDR3 has 16 residues. In DNA, the CDR3 is TGTGCCAGCAGTTGGACTAGCGGGAGGGCCACAGATACGCAGTATTTT. Protein: CASSWTSGRATDTQYF.

The chain is built from TRBV7-2 and TRBJ1-2, with 10 nucleotides matching TRBD1. This CDR3 has 12 amino acids. Germline V gene sequence: CDR1 SGHTA, CDR2 FQGNSA. V lost 6 bases, J lost 8 bases, and 3 bases stayed unmatched. In DNA, the CDR3 is TGTGCCAGCAGACCGGGACAGGGGGGCTACACCTTC. Translating gives CASRPGQGGYTF. The complete variable domain, with remaining parts taken from reference TRBV7-2 and TRBJ1-2, reads GAGVSQSPSNKVTEKGKDVELRCDPISGHTALYWYRQSLGQGLEFLIYFQGNSAPDKSGLPSDRFSAERTGGSVSTLTIQRTQQEDSAVYLCASRPGQGGYTFGSGTRLTVV.

This chain connects TRBV6-4 to TRBJ1-1; D is possibly TRBD1 (6 bases). The CDR3 sequence is 19 residues long. Germline CDR1 MRHNA, CDR2 SNTAGT. V shed 5 bases and J shed 5 bases, with 30 bases lying between them. CDR3 loop: CASSILLYARGPLWTEAFF. CDR3 nucleotides: TGTGCCAGCAGTATATTGTTGTATGCCAGGGGCCCCCTATGGACTGAAGCTTTCTTT.

This CDR3 reads CASSPRQGASYGYTF. CDR3 DNA: TGTGCCAGTAGTCCGCGACAGGGGGCAAGCTATGGCTACACCTTC. The genes are TRBV19 and TRBJ1-2, with TRBD1 matching over 10 bases. This CDR3 spans 15 amino acids. Germline-derived CDR1 and CDR2 are LNHDA and SQIVND (reference sequence). The ends lost 5 bases at V and 4 bases at J; junction bases unmatched: 7.

This chain joins TRBV7-3 and TRBJ2-5; possibly TRBD2 for D (5 bases). V was pared by 2 bases and J by 5 bases, with 12 bases between. The germline CDR1 and CDR2 sequences are SGHTA and FQGTGA. The CDR3 covers 14 residues. The CDR3, as DNA: TGTGCCAGCAGCTTATACGGCACGGGGGAGACCCAGTACTTC. It translates to CASSLYGTGETQYF.

The genes are TRBV18 and TRBJ2-7; 8 nucleotides agree with TRBD1. The CDR3 extends over 16 amino acids. Germline trimming cut 0 bases from V and 4 bases from J; bases unmatched to any gene: 8. Germline V lookup: CDR1 KGHSH, CDR2 LQKENI. The CDR3 region has the DNA TGTGCCAGCTCACCACCGAATAATCAGGGGGCATACGAGCAGTACTTC. Protein product: CASSPPNNQGAYEQYF. The full variable domain, in which reference TRBV18 and TRBJ2-7 provide the parts outside the CDR3, is NAGVMQNPRHLVRRRGQEARLRCSPMKGHSHVYWYRQLPEEGLKFMVYLQKENIIDESGMPKERFSAEFPKEGPSILRIQQVVRGDSAAYFCASSPPNNQGAYEQYFGPGTRLTVT.

The chain carries TRBV5-1 and TRBJ1-1, with 7 bases identical to TRBD1. This CDR3 has 13 amino acids. Germline CDR1 and CDR2: SGHRS and YFSETQ. The trim removed 7 bases at V and 0 bases at J, leaving 3 bases unmatched. The DNA of the CDR3 is TGCGCCAGCGCGACAGGGATGAACACTGAAGCTTTCTTT. Protein: CASATGMNTEAFF. Full variable domain (missing parts from reference TRBV5-1 and TRBJ1-1): KAGVTQTPRYLIKTRGQQVTLSCSPISGHRSVSWYQQTPGQGLQFLFEYFSETQRNKGNFPGRFSGRQFSNSRSEMNVSTLELGDSALYLCASATGMNTEAFFGQGTRLTVV.

V is TRBV3-1 (or the pseudogene TRBV3-2) and J is TRBJ2-3; possible D gene TRBD2, 6 bases. Trimming removed 10 bases at V and 2 bases at J, with 19 bases between. This CDR3 has 15 residues. Germline lookup yields CDR1 LGHDT and CDR2 YNNKEL (reference sequence). Here the CDR3 reads CATSLGRGFTDTQYF. CDR3 bases: TGTGCCACATCGCTGGGGCGGGGATTCACAGATACGCAGTATTTT.

The chain has TRBV12-3 or TRBV12-4 and TRBJ2-1, with TRBD2 as a possible D gene (5 bases). CDR3 length: 13 residues. V was cut by 5 bases and J by 10 bases, with 15 bases left in between. For the CDR3, the DNA is TGTGCCAGCAGTCCGGACTTGGGCCAGGAGCAGTTCTTC. Its protein product is CASSPDLGQEQFF.

The chain joins TRBV7-9 to TRBJ1-2; D unclear. In germline, CDR1 is SEHNR, CDR2 FQNEAQ (reference sequence). Deletions cut 3 bases from V and 1 base from J, with 3 bases between. The CDR3 spans 12 residues. In DNA, the CDR3 is TGTGCCAGCAGCTTTATTAACTATGGCTACACCTTC. Translating it yields CASSFINYGYTF.

V gene TRBV7-3 combines with J gene TRBJ1-1, with 8 bases lining up with TRBD1. The V segment lost 4 bases and the J segment 1 base; nucleotides outside the gene matches: 5. The CDR3 length is 15 residues. Germline V CDR1 and CDR2: SGHTA, FQGTGA. CDR3 DNA: TGTGCCAGCAGCTATACAGGGGGGGCGAACACTGAAGCTTTCTTT. This encodes CASSYTGGANTEAFF.

J is TRBJ2-3 and V is TRBV19, with 7 bases matching TRBD2. V lost 0 bases and J lost 2; bases outside the gene matches: 2. This CDR3 contains 15 residues. CDR1 is LNHDA, CDR2 SQIVND, per germline (reference sequence). CDR3 in amino acids: CASSIEGTTTDTQYF. DNA for the CDR3: TGTGCCAGTAGTATAGAAGGGACTACCACAGATACGCAGTATTTT.

Concerning this clone: The sample contains more than one DNA sequence encoding this CDR3. The chain has TRBV28 and TRBJ1-6; D unclear. The ends were cut back, 3 bases at V and 10 bases at J, with 7 bases in the middle. Germline assignment: CDR1 MDHEN and CDR2 SYDVKM. The CDR3 spans 12 residues. The chain's CDR3 is CASSLPGSPLHF. The CDR3 bases are TGTGCCAGCAGTTTGCCGGGGTCACCCCTCCACTTT.

V and J are TRBV27 and TRBJ2-2; a weak D match, TRBD1 (5 bases). Germline V gene sequence: CDR1 MNHEY, CDR2 SMNVEV (reference sequence). This CDR3 is 15 amino acids long. V was cut by 0 bases and J by 7 bases, with 12 bases left in between. The DNA for the CDR3 is TGTGCCAGCAGTTTATCGGCAGGGTCCAGCGGGGAGCTGTTTTTT. It translates to CASSLSAGSSGELFF.

The gene calls are TRBV28 and TRBJ1-6; unclear D gene. This CDR3 has 16 residues. The germline V gene has CDR1 MDHEN and CDR2 SYDVKM. V was shortened by 3 bases and J by 13 bases, with 22 bases between the two germline ends. In nucleotides, the CDR3 is TGTGCCAGCAGTTTTGTCGCCAGCCCCCTACGGAGTCCCCTCCACTTT. Its translation is CASSFVASPLRSPLHF.

V is TRBV3-1 (or the pseudogene TRBV3-2) and J is TRBJ2-3, with a tentative D call TRBD2 (6 bases). Per germline, CDR1 LGHDT and CDR2 YNNKEL (reference sequence). This CDR3 has 18 residues. V lost 0 bases, J lost 2 bases, and 18 bases lay in between. CDR3 DNA: TGTGCCAGCAGCCAAGATGCGGGGACTTGCGACCACACAGATACGCAGTATTTT. The encoded protein is CASSQDAGTCDHTDTQYF.

This clone was seen a few times. The chain has TRBV18 and TRBJ1-1; 7 bases fit TRBD1. The CDR3 has 16 residues. The germline V gene has CDR1 KGHSH and CDR2 LQKENI. Germline trimming cut 1 base from V and 1 base from J; bases unmatched to any gene: 6. Here the CDR3 reads CASSPQVTGTNTEAFF. CDR3 bases: TGTGCCAGCTCACCACAGGTGACAGGGACGAACACTGAAGCTTTCTTT.

This sequence joins TRBV7-3 and TRBJ2-3; 9 bases map to TRBD2. Germline V gene sequence: CDR1 SGHTA, CDR2 FQGTGA. The ends lost 3 bases at V and 6 bases at J; junction bases unmatched: 7. There are 15 residues in the CDR3. The CDR3 loop is CASSLGVAGADTQYF. DNA of the CDR3: TGTGCCAGCAGCTTGGGGGTAGCGGGAGCTGATACGCAGTATTTT.

This chain links TRBV28 with TRBJ1-6; no reliable D call. The CDR3 runs to 15 residues. The germline V gene encodes CDR1 MDHEN and CDR2 SYDVKM. The V end was cut by 4 bases, the J end by 14 bases, with 21 bases between. As DNA, the CDR3 is TGTGCCAGCAGTTCCAACCCCGCCACTCCTCTCACCCTCCACTTT. This gives the protein CASSSNPATPLTLHF.

The chain has TRBV7-9 and TRBJ1-6, with TRBD1 matching over 7 bases. Per the germline V gene, CDR1 is SEHNR and CDR2 is FQNEAQ (reference sequence). This CDR3 is 14 amino acids long. J lost 10 bases, V lost 1 base, and 4 bases had no gene match. DNA of the CDR3: TGTGCCAGCAGCTTAGAGGGGGCTCAGTCACCCCTCCACTTT. Amino acid sequence: CASSLEGAQSPLHF.